This T cell receptor (beta chain) emerged from a study of response to subunit inactivated influenza vaccine. TCRdb reprocessed the RT-PCR reads via MiXCR and lists one record per CDR3 protein. Of a few hundred thousand distinct CDR3 sequences detected, around a fifth appear once; the ten largest clones hold 10%. V lost 4 bases and J lost 2; bases outside the gene matches: 10. The CDR3 consists of 16 residues. Germline-derived CDR1 and CDR2 are SGDLS and YYNGEE. This clonotype was seen more than once but under ten times. Its antigen is unidentified. Study outcomes and limitations: Few additional T cells are recruited per seasonal influenza vaccination, authors suggested.

This clonotype originated in a man between 50 and 69 years old who received an inactivated influenza vaccine. This sequence joins TRBV9 and TRBJ2-3; TRBD2 matches 7 bases. Sequenced material: PBMCs from blood, taken approximately 20 months after vaccination. CDR3 DNA: TGTGCCAGCAGCCCCCGAGGGAGCGGGATCACAGATACGCAGTATTTT. Translation: CASSPRGSGITDTQYF.